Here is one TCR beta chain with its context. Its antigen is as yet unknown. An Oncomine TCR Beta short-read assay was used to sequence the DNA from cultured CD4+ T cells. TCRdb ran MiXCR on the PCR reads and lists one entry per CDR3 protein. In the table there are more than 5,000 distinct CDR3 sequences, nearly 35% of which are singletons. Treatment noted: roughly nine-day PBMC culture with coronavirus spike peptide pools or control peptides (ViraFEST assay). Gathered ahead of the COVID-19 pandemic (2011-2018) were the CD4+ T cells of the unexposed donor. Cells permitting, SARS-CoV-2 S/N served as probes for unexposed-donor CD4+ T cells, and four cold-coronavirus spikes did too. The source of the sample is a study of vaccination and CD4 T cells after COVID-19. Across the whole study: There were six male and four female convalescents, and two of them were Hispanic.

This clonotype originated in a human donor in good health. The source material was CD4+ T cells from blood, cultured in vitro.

Here the CDR3 reads CASSFQLQGEVGGYTF. CDR3 in DNA: TGTGCCAGCAGCTTTCAACTCCAGGGAGAGGTTGGTGGCTACACCTTC. The gene calls are TRBV21-1 and TRBJ1-2; the table's D call, TRBD1, was not checked against the DNA. TRBV21-1 is deemed a pseudogene. The CDR3 is 16 residues long.